Following are 5 T cell receptor beta chains from one sample sequenced in a study of T cell repertoires in cytomegalovirus infection. One entry per CDR3 protein, called by TCRdb with MiXCR from the reads. The sample shows 65,000 to 90,000 distinct CDR3 sequences, less than 4.5% of them seen only once. Sequencing was done on a sample of PBMCs. The source of these receptors is a human donor in good health (CMV status not recorded). Some clones in this sample may be carry-over from other donors' samples.

This clonotype has a count of ten or more. The V gene is TRBV28, the J gene TRBJ2-5, with D uncertain. The CDR3 has 12 residues. Germline CDR1 reads MDHEN; CDR2 reads SYDVKM. Trimming pared 5 bases from V and 4 bases from J, leaving 8 bases between. CDR3 in amino acids: CASSPRTETQYF. The CDR3 DNA follows: TGTGCCAGCAGTCCTAGGACAGAGACCCAGTACTTC.

This clonotype was seen ten or more times. The V call is TRBV7-9, the J call TRBJ2-2; D gene uncertain. The CDR3 contains 16 residues. Germline V gene sequence: CDR1 SEHNR, CDR2 FQNEAQ (reference sequence). Trimming took 0 bases from V and 5 from J, leaving 13 bases between them. CDR3 in amino acids: CASSLASFRGTGELFF. CDR3 DNA: TGTGCCAGCAGCTTAGCCTCGTTTCGAGGAACCGGGGAGCTGTTTTTT.

This clonotype was detected many times. The V and J genes are TRBV7-8 and TRBJ2-3; TRBD1 agrees at 9 bases. The CDR3 has 15 amino acids. Germline CDR1 reads SGHVS; CDR2 reads FQNEAQ. Trimming cost V 5 bases and J 1 base; bases outside gene matches: 4. The CDR3 DNA reads TGTGCCAGCAGCCCTCGACAGGGGGGCACAGATACGCAGTATTTT. It translates to CASSPRQGGTDTQYF.

This clonotype was seen many times. The genes are TRBV4-1 and TRBJ1-5, with 7 bases lining up with TRBD1. The CDR3 has 14 amino acids. Per the germline V gene, CDR1 is MGHRA and CDR2 is YSYEKL. After removal of 5 bases from V and 7 bases from J, the junction contained 8 bases not matched to a gene. The CDR3 spells CASSLPGGRQPQHF. The CDR3 DNA follows: TGCGCCAGCAGCTTACCAGGGGGTAGGCAGCCCCAGCATTTT.

In this sample, this clonotype turned up many times. The V gene is TRBV4-1, the J gene TRBJ1-5; 9 bases match TRBD1. This CDR3 comprises 21 residues. The germline V gene has CDR1 MGHRA and CDR2 YSYEKL. The V gene end was trimmed by 0 bases and the J gene end by 7 bases; junction bases not matched to a gene: 22. The CDR3 sequence is CASSQDPPTDARQGVYQPQHF. The CDR3 coding sequence is TGCGCCAGCAGCCAAGATCCCCCGACAGATGCCCGACAGGGGGTCTACCAGCCCCAGCATTTT.